Following are 16 T cell receptor beta chains from one sample sequenced in a study of OX40 agonist ivuxolimab in advanced cancers. Sequenced by immunoSEQ multiplex PCR; TCRdb stores in-frame clones only, minus some. The sample holds about 45,000 clones, around 92% seen once. This sample comprised CD4+ or CD8+ T cells sorted from blood, obtained in a trial of the OX40 agonist ivuxolimab. These receptors came from an adult with an advanced solid tumor such as melanoma, head and neck, liver or kidney cancer.

This rearrangement joins TRBV4-2 to TRBJ1-2; D uncertain. Per germline, CDR1 LGHNA and CDR2 YNFKEQ. The germline V and J ends were trimmed by 4 bases and 4 bases, with 16 bases remaining between them. CDR3 length equals 15 residues. The CDR3 bases are TGTGCCAGCAGCCTTGGAAAGACCTCGGCCTATGGCTACACCTTC. Protein: CASSLGKTSAYGYTF.

CDR3 DNA: TGCGCCAGCAGCCAAGGGGCGGACAGAGTCTATGGCTACACCTTC. Amino acids: CASSQGADRVYGYTF. The J gene is TRBJ1-2, the V gene TRBV4-1; TRBD1 might be the D (6 bases). Per germline, CDR1 MGHRA and CDR2 YSYEKL. The CDR3 extends over 15 amino acids. Trimming took off 1 base at V and 4 bases at J, with 13 bases between the two ends.

The chain combines TRBV10-3 with TRBJ1-1; D is ambiguous. V lost 2 bases and J lost 4, with 11 bases in between. The germline V gene has CDR1 ENHRY and CDR2 SYGVKD. The CDR3 runs 14 residues. CDR3 amino acids: CAISEDDGSTEAFF. The CDR3 coding sequence is TGTGCCATCAGTGAGGATGATGGGTCCACTGAAGCTTTCTTT.

The chain combines TRBV4-2 with TRBJ2-4; TRBD1 might be the D (6 bases). V dropped 1 base and J dropped 1 base, with 14 bases sitting between them. CDR1 and CDR2 from the germline V gene are LGHNA and YNFKEQ. The CDR3 has 17 residues. The DNA for the CDR3 is TGTGCCAGCAGCCAAGTGGGGGCTAGTGTGGCCAAAAACATTCAGTACTTC. Its protein product is CASSQVGASVAKNIQYF.

V and J are TRBV7-9 and TRBJ2-1; 9 bases match TRBD2. This CDR3 has 15 amino acids. The trim removed 4 bases at V and 8 bases at J, leaving 9 bases unmatched. CDR1 and CDR2 (germline): SEHNR, FQNEAQ (reference sequence). Written as DNA, the CDR3 is TGTGCCAGCAGCTCCAGCGGGGGGACGCCTCATGAGCAGTTCTTC. Translated: CASSSSGGTPHEQFF.

The V and J genes are TRBV27 and TRBJ2-7; D call uncertain. The CDR3 length is 13 residues. V lost 10 bases, J lost 0 bases, and 13 bases lay in between. Germline CDR1 MNHEY, CDR2 SMNVEV (reference sequence). The CDR3 protein is CATQLGGSYEQYF. The CDR3 DNA is TGTGCCACCCAATTGGGCGGCTCCTACGAGCAGTACTTC.

The chain joins TRBV5-8 to TRBJ2-7, with unresolved D. V lost 6 bases and J 3 bases, leaving 4 bases between the germline ends. CDR1 and CDR2 from the germline V gene are SGHTS and YDEGEE. This CDR3 has 10 residues. The CDR3 bases are TGTGCCAGCATATTCTACGAGCAGTACTTC. This translates into CASIFYEQYF.

V usage is TRBV15 and J usage is TRBJ2-1, with D possibly TRBD2 on 6 matching bases. CDR1 is LNHNV, CDR2 YYDKDF, per germline (reference sequence). V was shortened by 4 bases and J by 4 bases, with 20 bases between the two germline ends. The CDR3 is 17 residues long. The DNA of the CDR3 is TGTGCCACCAGCACGAGGTCTGGGCTAGCGACATACAATGAGCAGTTCTTC. It yields the protein CATSTRSGLATYNEQFF. Full variable domain (remainder filled in from reference TRBV15 and TRBJ2-1): DAMVIQNPRYQVTQFGKPVTLSCSQTLNHNVMYWYQQKSSQAPKLLFHYYDKDFNNEADTPDNFQSRRPNTSFCFLDIRSPGLGDTAMYLCATSTRSGLATYNEQFFGPGTRLTVL.

This clone was found a few times. J is TRBJ1-1 and V is TRBV19; unclear D gene. The CDR3 totals 13 residues. In germline, CDR1 is LNHDA, CDR2 SQIVND (reference sequence). The germline V and J ends were trimmed by 5 bases and 1 base, with 8 bases remaining between them. Here the CDR3 reads CASSYSPNTEAFF. The CDR3 bases are TGTGCCAGTAGTTACAGCCCGAACACTGAAGCTTTCTTT.

The chain links TRBV6-5 to TRBJ1-3; D not resolved. The germline V and J ends were trimmed by 4 bases and 4 bases, with 8 bases remaining between them. Germline lookup yields CDR1 MNHEY and CDR2 SVGAGI. This CDR3 comprises 13 residues. The CDR3 sequence: CASSLTDGNTIYF. CDR3 coding DNA: TGTGCCAGCAGTTTGACCGACGGAAACACCATATATTTT.

The chain uses TRBV6-1 and TRBJ2-1, with TRBD1 identical over 12 bases. Germline lookup yields CDR1 MNHNS and CDR2 SASEGT. This CDR3 has 16 amino acids. Germline trimming cut 1 base from V and 8 bases from J; bases unmatched to any gene: 6. The CDR3 DNA reads TGTGCCAGCAGTGAAGGGCCGGGACAGGGGGCCTATGAGCAGTTCTTC. Translating gives CASSEGPGQGAYEQFF.

The V and J genes are TRBV4-1 and TRBJ1-1; D ambiguous. V was trimmed by 3 bases and J by 1 base, leaving 12 bases between them. The germline V gene has CDR1 MGHRA and CDR2 YSYEKL. The CDR3 contains 15 residues. The CDR3: CASSHLGGGNTEAFF. The CDR3 region has the DNA TGCGCCAGCAGCCACCTAGGCGGCGGGAACACTGAAGCTTTCTTT.

The DNA for the CDR3 is TGTGCCACCAGCATAGACAGACGGACTAATCAGCCCCAGCATTTT. Translation gives CATSIDRRTNQPQHF. The chain recombines TRBV15 with TRBJ1-5, with D tentatively TRBD1 (5 bases). The CDR3 length is 15 residues. The germline V and J ends were trimmed by 4 bases and 4 bases, with 14 bases remaining between them. Germline assignment: CDR1 LNHNV and CDR2 YYDKDF (reference sequence). The full variable domain, rest sourced from reference TRBV15 and TRBJ1-5, is DAMVIQNPRYQVTQFGKPVTLSCSQTLNHNVMYWYQQKSSQAPKLLFHYYDKDFNNEADTPDNFQSRRPNTSFCFLDIRSPGLGDTAMYLCATSIDRRTNQPQHFGDGTRLSIL.

This chain uses TRBV7-3 with TRBJ2-1; tentatively, D is TRBD1 or TRBD2 (5 bases each). Germline V gene sequence: CDR1 SGHTA, CDR2 FQGTGA. This CDR3 contains 14 residues. Trimming left V 2 bases short and J 4 bases short, with 9 bases between. Here the CDR3 reads CASSLEGPYNEQFF. DNA of the CDR3: TGTGCCAGCAGCTTAGAGGGACCGTACAATGAGCAGTTCTTC.

The gene calls are TRBV27 and TRBJ2-7; 7 bases align to TRBD2. Looked up from germline, CDR1 is MNHEY and CDR2 is SMNVEV (reference sequence). The trim removed 0 bases at V and 4 bases at J, leaving 9 bases unmatched. The CDR3 sequence is 16 residues long. As DNA, the CDR3 is TGTGCCAGCAGTTTATCGGGAGGGAGTATTGTATACGAGCAGTACTTC. It is translated as CASSLSGGSIVYEQYF.

The chain combines TRBV2 with TRBJ2-7, with 8 nucleotides matching TRBD1. V lost 4 bases to trimming and J lost 9 bases; unmatched junction nucleotides: 2. Per germline, CDR1 SNHLY and CDR2 FYNNEI. This CDR3 has 11 residues. CDR3 sequence: CASSVDRGQYF. CDR3 sequence (DNA): TGTGCCAGCAGTGTAGACAGGGGGCAGTACTTC.